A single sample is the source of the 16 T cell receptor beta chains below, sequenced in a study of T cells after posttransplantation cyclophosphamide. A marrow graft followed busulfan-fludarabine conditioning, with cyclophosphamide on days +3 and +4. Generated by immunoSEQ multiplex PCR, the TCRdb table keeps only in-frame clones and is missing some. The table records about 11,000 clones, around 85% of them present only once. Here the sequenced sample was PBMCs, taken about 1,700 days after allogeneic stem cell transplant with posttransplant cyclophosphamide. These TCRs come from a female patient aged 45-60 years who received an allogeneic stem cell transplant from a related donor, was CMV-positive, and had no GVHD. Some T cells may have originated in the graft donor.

CDR3 DNA sequence: TGTGCCAGCAGCTTGGGTAGTCTGGACAATGAGCAGTTCTTC. Translation: CASSLGSLDNEQFF. The gene calls are TRBV5-4 and TRBJ2-1; D not certain. Germline values: CDR1 SGHNT, CDR2 YYREEE (reference sequence). This CDR3 is 14 amino acids long. With 0 bases removed from V and 5 bases from J, the gap between germline ends came to 9 bases.

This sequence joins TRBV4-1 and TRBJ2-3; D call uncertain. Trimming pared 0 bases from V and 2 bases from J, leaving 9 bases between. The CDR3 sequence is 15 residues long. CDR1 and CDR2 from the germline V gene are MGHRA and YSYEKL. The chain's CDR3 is CASSQERAFTDTQYF. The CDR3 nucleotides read TGCGCCAGCAGCCAAGAGCGAGCCTTCACAGATACGCAGTATTTT.

The DNA for the CDR3 is TGTGCCAGCAGCGTTAGCGGGGCGAACACCGGGGAGCTGTTTTTT. Translation gives CASSVSGANTGELFF. The chain is built from TRBV9 and TRBJ2-2; 8 bases are a match to TRBD2. With 2 bases clipped from V and 0 bases from J, the junction kept 0 bases outside the gene matches. The CDR3 extends over 15 amino acids. Germline lookup yields CDR1 SGDLS and CDR2 YYNGEE.

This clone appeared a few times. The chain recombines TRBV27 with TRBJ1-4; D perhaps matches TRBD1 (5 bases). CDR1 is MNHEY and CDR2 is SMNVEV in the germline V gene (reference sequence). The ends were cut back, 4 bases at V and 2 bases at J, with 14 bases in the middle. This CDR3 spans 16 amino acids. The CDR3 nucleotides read TGTGCCAGCAGTTCATGGGAACAGGAGACTAATGAAAAACTGTTTTTT. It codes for CASSSWEQETNEKLFF.

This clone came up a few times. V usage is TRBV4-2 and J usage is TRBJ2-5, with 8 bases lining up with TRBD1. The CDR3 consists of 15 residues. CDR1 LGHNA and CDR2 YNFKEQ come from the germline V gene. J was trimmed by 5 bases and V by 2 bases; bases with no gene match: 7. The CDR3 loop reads CASSQKGQEGETQYF. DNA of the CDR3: TGTGCCAGCAGCCAAAAGGGACAGGAGGGGGAGACCCAGTACTTC.

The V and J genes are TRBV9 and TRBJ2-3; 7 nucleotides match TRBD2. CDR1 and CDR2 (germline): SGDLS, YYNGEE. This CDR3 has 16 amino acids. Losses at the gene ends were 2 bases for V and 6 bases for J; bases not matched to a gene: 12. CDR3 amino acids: CASSVAWRENEDTQYF. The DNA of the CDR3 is TGTGCCAGCAGCGTGGCTTGGCGGGAGAATGAGGATACGCAGTATTTT. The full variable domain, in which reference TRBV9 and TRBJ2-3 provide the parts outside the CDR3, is DSGVTQTPKHLITATGQRVTLRCSPRSGDLSVYWYQQSLDQGLQFLIQYYNGEERAKGNILERFSAQQFPDLHSELNLSSLELGDSALYFCASSVAWRENEDTQYFGPGTRLTVL.

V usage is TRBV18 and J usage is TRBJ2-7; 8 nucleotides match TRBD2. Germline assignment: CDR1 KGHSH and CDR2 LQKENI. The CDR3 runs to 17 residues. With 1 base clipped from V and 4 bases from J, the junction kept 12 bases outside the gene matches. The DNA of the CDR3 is TGTGCCAGCTCACCACGAGCCGGGAGGGCCTTGTTATACGAGCAGTACTTC. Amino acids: CASSPRAGRALLYEQYF.

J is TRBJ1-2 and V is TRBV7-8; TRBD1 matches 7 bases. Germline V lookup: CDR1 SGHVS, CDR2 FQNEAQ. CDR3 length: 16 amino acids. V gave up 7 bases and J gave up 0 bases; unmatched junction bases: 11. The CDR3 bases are TGTGCCAGCAAGCCCATTCCAGGGGGTACTAACTATGGCTACACCTTC. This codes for CASKPIPGGTNYGYTF.

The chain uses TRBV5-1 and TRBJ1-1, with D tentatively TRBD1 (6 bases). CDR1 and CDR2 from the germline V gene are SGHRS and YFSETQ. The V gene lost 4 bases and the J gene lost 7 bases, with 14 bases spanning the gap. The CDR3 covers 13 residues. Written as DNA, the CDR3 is TGCGCCAGCAGCCTAGGACAGACAGTTGAAGCTTTCTTT. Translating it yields CASSLGQTVEAFF.

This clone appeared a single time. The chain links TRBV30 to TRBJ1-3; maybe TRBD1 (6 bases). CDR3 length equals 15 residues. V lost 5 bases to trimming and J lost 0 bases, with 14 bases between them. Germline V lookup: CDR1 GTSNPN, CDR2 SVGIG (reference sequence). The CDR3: CAWDPGQSSGNTIYF. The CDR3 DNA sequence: TGTGCCTGGGACCCTGGACAGAGCTCTGGAAACACCATATATTTT.

DNA for the CDR3: TGCGCCAGCAGCTTGGGAGAGGCAGAAGTAGGCTACGAGCAGTACTTC. It codes for CASSLGEAEVGYEQYF. V usage is TRBV5-1 and J usage is TRBJ2-7, with D unclear. The length of the CDR3 is 16 residues. V shed 0 bases and J shed 3 bases, with 16 bases lying between them. Germline CDR1 is SGHRS and CDR2 is YFSETQ.

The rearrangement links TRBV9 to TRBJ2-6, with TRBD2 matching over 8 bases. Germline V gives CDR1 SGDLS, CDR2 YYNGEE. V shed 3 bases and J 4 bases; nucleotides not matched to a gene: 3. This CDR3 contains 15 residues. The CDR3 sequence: CASSERTSGANVLTF. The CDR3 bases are TGTGCCAGCAGCGAACGGACTAGCGGGGCCAACGTCCTGACTTTC.

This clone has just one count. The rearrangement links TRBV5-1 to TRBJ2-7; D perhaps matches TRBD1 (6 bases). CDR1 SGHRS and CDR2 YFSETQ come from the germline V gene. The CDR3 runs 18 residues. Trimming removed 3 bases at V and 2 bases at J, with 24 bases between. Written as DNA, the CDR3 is TGCGCCAGCAGCTGGGACCGGACGGGATGGGGACAAACCTACGAGCAGTACTTC. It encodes CASSWDRTGWGQTYEQYF.

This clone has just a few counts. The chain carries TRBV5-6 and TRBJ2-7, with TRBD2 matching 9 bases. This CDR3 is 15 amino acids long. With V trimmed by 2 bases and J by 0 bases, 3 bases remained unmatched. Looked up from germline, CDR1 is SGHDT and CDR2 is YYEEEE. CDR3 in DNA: TGTGCCAGCAGCTTCGGCGGGAGGGCCTCCTACGAGCAGTACTTC. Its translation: CASSFGGRASYEQYF.

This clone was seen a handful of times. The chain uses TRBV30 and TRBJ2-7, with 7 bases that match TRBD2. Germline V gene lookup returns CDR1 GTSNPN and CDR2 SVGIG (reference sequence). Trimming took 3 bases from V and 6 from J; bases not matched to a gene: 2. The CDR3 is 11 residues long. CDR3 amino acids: CAWRAGVEQYF. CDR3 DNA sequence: TGTGCCTGGAGGGCGGGGGTCGAGCAGTACTTC.

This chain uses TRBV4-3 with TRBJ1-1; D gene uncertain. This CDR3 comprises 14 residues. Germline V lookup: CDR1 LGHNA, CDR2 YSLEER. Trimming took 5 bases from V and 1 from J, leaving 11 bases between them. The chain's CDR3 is CASSSSWQNTEAFF. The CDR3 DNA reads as TGCGCCAGCAGCTCAAGTTGGCAGAACACTGAAGCTTTCTTT.